Sequencing of this TCR beta chain was carried out in a study of blood T cell repertoires in COVID-19. Overall study: Samples representing acute and convalescent COVID-19 were sourced from the United States, Italy and Spain. T cells, B-cell-depleted T cells, or PBMCs supplied cDNA or gDNA.

This clone was observed a handful of times. Under the authors' procedure: It was from reference gene primer amplification that nucleated cell counts were estimated. TCRdb keeps only in-frame clones here, not all; method: immunoSEQ multiplex PCR. V, J and clone size reflect that table, while D and trimming were determined from the DNA. The data show roughly 120,000 clones, around 76% seen once. CDR1 is KGHSH and CDR2 is LQKENI in the germline V gene. V lost 2 bases and J lost 6, with 17 bases in between. The CDR3 is 16 amino acids. V gene TRBV18 combines with J gene TRBJ1-5; perhaps TRBD1 as D (5 bases). Sequences were obtained from peripheral blood. The sequence was obtained from a man between 70 and 80 years old with acute or convalescent COVID-19. Written as DNA, the CDR3 is TGTGCCAGCTCACCAGCTGTCCCAGGGATAGGTCAGCCCCAGCATTTT. Amino acids: CASSPAVPGIGQPQHF.